This T cell receptor (beta chain) was identified during a study of T-cell memory formation after mild COVID-19. On the study more broadly: Clusters were largely donor specific. Whole-study results and caveats: Day 15 to 85 contracting clones showed balanced CD4/CD8; day 15 to 37 expanders favored CD4+.

This clonotype was recorded a few times. Its matching antigen is unknown. The CDR3 spans 16 residues. Trimming cost V 3 bases and J 4 bases; bases outside gene matches: 10. Looked up from germline, CDR1 is MDHEN and CDR2 is SYDVKM. Using constant-segment primers, 5'RACE produced TCR alpha and TCR beta cDNA libraries carrying sample barcodes and UMIs. TCRdb reprocessed the 5' RACE reads via MiXCR and lists one record per CDR3 protein. Altogether around 320,000 distinct CDR3 sequences are present, roughly a fifth being singletons, with the ten largest covering under 25%. Sequencing was done on a sample of PBMCs or a T cell subset sorted from them (not recorded which). The chain has TRBV28 and TRBJ1-2, with 8 bases fitting TRBD1. The clonotype originates from a man between 18 and 35 years old who had mild COVID-19 (a few samples of this study predate the infection). Cell type and time point are not known. In DNA form, the CDR3 reads TGTGCCAGCAGTTTCCCCGGACAGGGAAGGGTCTATGGCTACACCTTC. This encodes CASSFPGQGRVYGYTF.